This T cell receptor beta chain was retrieved from a study of spatial heterogeneity in lung cancer. Study-level results: Expanded intratumoral alpha and beta TCR counts tracked tumor mutation counts.

CDR1 KGHDR and CDR2 SFDVKD come from the germline V gene. The V end was cut by 11 bases, the J end by 2 bases, with 12 bases between. The CDR3 sequence is 13 residues long. Time point reported: sample taken at primary tumor resection. TCRdb itself ran the 5' RACE reads through MiXCR, one entry per CDR3 protein. This sample has about 3,400 distinct CDR3 sequences, with about 6% found just once. This clonotype was found many times. The antigen is undetermined. The receptor's source is a female donor with early-stage non-small cell lung cancer. The chain carries TRBV24-1 and TRBJ2-1; D perhaps matches TRBD2 (6 bases). Sequencing was performed on lung tumor tissue, taken at surgery. The CDR3 bases are TGTGCCATTGGAGGGAGTACCTACAATGAGCAGTTCTTC. The encoded protein is CAIGGSTYNEQFF.